This T cell receptor (beta chain) was captured by sequencing in a study of identical twins. Study-wide findings and caveats: Shared out-of-frame alpha sequences (those common to twins) showed excess low generation probability. Twin pairs had excess sharing that was weaker in beta out-of-frame sequences.

This clonotype was counted only a few times. Antigen: not known. Per the germline V gene, CDR1 is PRHDT and CDR2 is FYEKMQ (reference sequence). The CDR3 is made up of 12 amino acids. The J segment lost 6 bases and the V segment lost 5 bases, leaving 3 bases of the junction unmatched. It was template switching that added a universal primer site, and there were unique molecular identifiers on the cDNA. TCRdb independently ran MiXCR on the 5' RACE reads; one entry per CDR3 protein. The repertoire holds about 430,000 distinct CDR3 sequences, with under 20% as singletons. Sequencing used naive T cells sorted from blood. This TCR was sampled from a man aged 50 to 60 in good health. The chain recombines TRBV13 with TRBJ2-7, with 8 bases identical to TRBD1. CDR3 sequence: CASSRTGPEQYF. CDR3 in DNA: TGTGCCAGCAGCCGGACAGGGCCCGAGCAGTACTTC.